A selection of T cell receptor beta chains follows, all from one sample in a study of blood T cell repertoires in COVID-19. The repertoire was sequenced with immunoSEQ multiplex PCR; TCRdb's copy has only in-frame clones and lacks some. The sample lists tens of thousands of clones; 89% were seen once. The specimen sequenced was peripheral blood. Receptors originate from a man aged 45-60 years with COVID-19, enrolled during active disease. CDR3s include the opening cysteine and the closing phenylalanine or tryptophan. A D gene is named only where the DNA matches it firmly. Clone size, where shown, is once, few, many, or a class for clones that have expanded.

length: 13; V: TRBV2; size: -; D: -; J: TRBJ2-7; CDR3: CASIQAPTYEQYF; DNA: TGTGCCAGCATCCAAGCTCCGACCTACGAGCAGTACTTC
length: 14; V: TRBV15; size: -; D: TRBD1; J: TRBJ1-2; CDR3: CATSGTGNYYGYTF; DNA: TGTGCCACCAGCGGGACAGGGAATTATTATGGCTACACCTTC
length: 17; V: TRBV19; size: -; D: TRBD1; J: TRBJ1-1; CDR3: CASSRAGRGQGSTEAFF; DNA: TGTGCCAGTAGTAGAGCGGGGAGGGGACAGGGTTCGACTGAAGCTTTCTTT
length: 15; V: TRBV4-1; size: -; D: -; J: TRBJ1-6; CDR3: CASSQEGQYNSPLHF; DNA: TGCGCCAGCAGCCAAGAGGGACAATATAATTCACCCCTCCACTTT
length: 15; V: TRBV7-2; size: -; D: TRBD1; J: TRBJ1-2; CDR3: CASSSRAGTGLGYTF; DNA: TGTGCCAGCAGCTCTCGGGCCGGGACAGGGCTTGGCTACACCTTC
length: 13; V: TRBV19; size: -; D: -; J: TRBJ2-7; CDR3: CATSLPPLYEQYF; DNA: TGTGCCACGTCACTGCCACCCCTGTACGAACAGTACTTC
length: 13; V: TRBV5-3; size: -; D: -; J: TRBJ1-3; CDR3: CARSLYSGNTIYF; DNA: TGTGCCAGAAGCTTGTACTCTGGAAACACCATATATTTT
length: 15; V: TRBV11-3; size: -; D: TRBD1; J: TRBJ2-5; CDR3: CASSLGNRGEETQYF; DNA: TGTGCCAGCAGCTTAGGGAACAGGGGAGAGGAGACCCAGTACTTC
length: 14; V: TRBV19; size: once; D: TRBD1; J: TRBJ1-1; CDR3: CASSTPDRIVEAFF; DNA: TGTGCCAGTAGTACTCCGGACAGGATCGTTGAAGCTTTCTTT
length: 15; V: TRBV9; size: -; D: -; J: TRBJ2-5; CDR3: CASSVSPQYQETQYF; DNA: TGTGCCAGCAGCGTTTCCCCCCAGTATCAAGAGACCCAGTACTTC
length: 13; V: TRBV5-1; size: -; D: -; J: TRBJ2-5; CDR3: CASSLTDQETQYF; DNA: TGCGCCAGCAGCTTGACTGACCAAGAGACCCAGTACTTC
length: 14; V: TRBV6-4; size: many; D: TRBD2; J: TRBJ2-2; CDR3: CASSDGTSTGELFF; DNA: TGTGCCAGCAGTGACGGGACTAGCACCGGGGAGCTGTTTTTT
length: 15; V: TRBV5-1; size: once; D: TRBD1; J: TRBJ1-2; CDR3: CASSVGTVTDYGYTF; DNA: TGCGCCAGCAGCGTTGGGACAGTCACAGACTATGGCTACACCTTC
length: 15; V: TRBV10-3; size: -; D: TRBD1; J: TRBJ1-2; CDR3: CAISPARGPNYGYTF; DNA: TGTGCCATCAGCCCCGCCAGGGGGCCTAACTATGGCTACACCTTC
length: 12; V: TRBV18; size: -; D: -; J: TRBJ2-7; CDR3: CASSPSSYEQYF; DNA: TGTGCCAGCTCGCCTAGCTCCTACGAGCAGTACTTC
length: 13; V: TRBV4-1; size: -; D: -; J: TRBJ2-4; CDR3: CASSPVAKNIQYF; DNA: TGCGCCAGCAGCCCGGTGGCCAAAAACATTCAGTACTTC
length: 14; V: TRBV29-1; size: -; D: TRBD1; J: TRBJ1-2; CDR3: CSVQTGGDPGGYTF; DNA: TGCAGCGTTCAAACAGGGGGGGACCCTGGAGGCTACACCTTC
length: 14; V: TRBV6-5; size: few; D: TRBD1; J: TRBJ1-4; CDR3: CASSFTGGGEKLFF; DNA: TGTGCCAGCAGTTTCACAGGGGGCGGTGAAAAACTGTTTTTT
length: 16; V: TRBV18; size: -; D: -; J: TRBJ2-7; CDR3: CASSPQKGLNYYEQYF; DNA: TGTGCCAGCTCACCGCAGAAGGGACTCAATTACTACGAGCAGTACTTC
length: 8; V: TRBV27; size: once; D: -; J: TRBJ1-2; CDR3: CAAGGYTF; DNA: TGTGCCGCCGGGGGCTACACCTTC
length: 16; V: TRBV5-8; size: -; D: TRBD1; J: TRBJ1-3; CDR3: CASSYPAGGSGNTIYF; DNA: TGTGCCAGCAGCTATCCCGCAGGGGGCTCTGGAAACACCATATATTTT
length: 14; V: TRBV18; size: -; D: TRBD1; J: TRBJ2-7; CDR3: CASSHRDSSYEQYF; DNA: TGTGCCAGCTCACACCGGGACAGTTCCTACGAGCAGTACTTC
length: 18; V: TRBV6-1; size: -; D: -; J: TRBJ2-1; CDR3: CASSVLGDLTSSYNEQFF; DNA: TGTGCCAGCAGTGTCTTAGGAGACCTAACAAGCTCCTACAATGAGCAGTTCTTC
length: 13; V: TRBV2; size: -; D: TRBD1; J: TRBJ2-1; CDR3: CASSSDRGNEQFF; DNA: TGTGCCAGCAGTTCAGACAGGGGGAATGAGCAGTTCTTC
length: 15; V: TRBV15; size: once; D: TRBD1; J: TRBJ1-3; CDR3: CATSRPDRTDDTIYF; DNA: TGTGCCACCAGCAGACCGGACAGGACTGATGACACCATATATTTT
length: 14; V: TRBV6-5; size: -; D: TRBD1; J: TRBJ1-1; CDR3: CASSLDRGRTEAFF; DNA: TGTGCCAGCAGTCTCGACAGGGGGCGTACTGAAGCTTTCTTT
length: 15; V: TRBV28; size: -; D: -; J: TRBJ1-2; CDR3: CASGLIQGTDYGYTF; DNA: TGTGCCAGCGGCCTAATACAGGGAACGGACTATGGCTACACCTTC
length: 15; V: TRBV6-2/TRBV6-3; size: -; D: -; J: TRBJ1-5; CDR3: CASSYRGNGGQPQHF; DNA: TGTGCCAGCAGTTACAGGGGGAACGGTGGTCAGCCCCAGCATTTT
length: 13; V: TRBV11-2; size: -; D: -; J: TRBJ1-5; CDR3: CASSLAGNQPQHF; DNA: TGTGCCAGCAGCTTAGCCGGGAATCAGCCCCAGCATTTT
length: 15; V: TRBV12-2; size: -; D: -; J: TRBJ1-5; CDR3: CASRLALRCSQPQHF; DNA: TGTGCAAGTCGCTTAGCGCTGAGGTGTAGTCAGCCCCAGCATTTT
length: 16; V: TRBV7-2; size: -; D: -; J: TRBJ1-6; CDR3: CASSQNRMGAGSPLHF; DNA: TGTGCCAGCAGCCAAAACCGGATGGGGGCGGGTTCACCCCTCCACTTT
length: 13; V: TRBV29-1; size: -; D: -; J: TRBJ1-3; CDR3: CSVVPISGNTIYF; DNA: TGCAGCGTTGTCCCAATCTCTGGAAACACCATATATTTT
length: 13; V: TRBV29-1; size: -; D: -; J: TRBJ1-4; CDR3: CSTQGAQGEKLFF; DNA: TGCAGCACTCAAGGGGCGCAGGGCGAAAAACTGTTTTTT
length: 11; V: TRBV30; size: -; D: -; J: TRBJ1-1; CDR3: CAWSVLGSAFF; DNA: TGTGCCTGGAGTGTACTAGGATCAGCTTTCTTT
length: 15; V: TRBV6-5; size: -; D: TRBD1; J: TRBJ1-2; CDR3: CASSSTGGALDGYTF; DNA: TGTGCCAGCAGTTCGACAGGGGGCGCGTTGGATGGCTACACCTTC